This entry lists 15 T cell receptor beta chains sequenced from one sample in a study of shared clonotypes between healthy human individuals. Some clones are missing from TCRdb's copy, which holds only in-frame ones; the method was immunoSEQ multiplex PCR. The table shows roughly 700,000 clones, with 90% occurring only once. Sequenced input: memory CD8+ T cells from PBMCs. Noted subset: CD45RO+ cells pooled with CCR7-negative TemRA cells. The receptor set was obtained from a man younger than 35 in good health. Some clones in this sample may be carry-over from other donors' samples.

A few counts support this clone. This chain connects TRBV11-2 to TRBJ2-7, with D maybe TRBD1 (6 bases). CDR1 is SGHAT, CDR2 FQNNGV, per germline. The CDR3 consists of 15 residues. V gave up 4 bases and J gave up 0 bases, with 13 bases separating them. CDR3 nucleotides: TGTGCCAGCAGCTGGGGGCAGGGAGTCTCCTACGAGCAGTACTTC. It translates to CASSWGQGVSYEQYF.

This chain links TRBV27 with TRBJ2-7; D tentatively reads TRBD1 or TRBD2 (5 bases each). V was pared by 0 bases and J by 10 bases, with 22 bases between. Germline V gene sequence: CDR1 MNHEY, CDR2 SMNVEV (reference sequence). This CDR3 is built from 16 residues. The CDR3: CASSLSPGSPKREQYF. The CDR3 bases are TGTGCCAGCAGTTTATCGCCAGGGTCCCCTAAACGGGAACAGTACTTC.

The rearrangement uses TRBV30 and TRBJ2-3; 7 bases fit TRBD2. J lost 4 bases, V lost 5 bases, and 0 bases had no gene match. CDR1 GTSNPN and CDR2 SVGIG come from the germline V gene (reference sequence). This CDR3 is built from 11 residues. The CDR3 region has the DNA TGTGCCTGGGGACTAGCAGATACGCAGTATTTT. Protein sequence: CAWGLADTQYF. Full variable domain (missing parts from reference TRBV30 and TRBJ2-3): SQTIHQWPATLVQPVGSPLSLECTVEGTSNPNLYWYRQAAGRGLQLLFYSVGIGQISSEVPQNLSASRPQDRQFILSSKKLLLSDSGFYLCAWGLADTQYFGPGTRLTVL.

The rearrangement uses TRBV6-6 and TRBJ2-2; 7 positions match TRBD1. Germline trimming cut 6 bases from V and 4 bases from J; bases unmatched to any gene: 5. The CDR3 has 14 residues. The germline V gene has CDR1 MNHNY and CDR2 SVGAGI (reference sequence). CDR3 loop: CASRETGSTGELFF. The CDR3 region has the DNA TGTGCCAGCAGGGAGACAGGGAGCACCGGGGAGCTGTTTTTT.

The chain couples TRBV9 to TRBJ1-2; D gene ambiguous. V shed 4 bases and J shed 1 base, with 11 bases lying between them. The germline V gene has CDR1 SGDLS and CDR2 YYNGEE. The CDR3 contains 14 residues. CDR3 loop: CASSSFEGNYGYTF. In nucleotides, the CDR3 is TGTGCCAGCAGCTCGTTCGAGGGTAACTATGGCTACACCTTC.

In DNA form, the CDR3 reads TGTGCCACCCAGGGACAGGGGTTCACAGATACGCAGTATTTT. This codes for CATQGQGFTDTQYF. The rearrangement links TRBV28 to TRBJ2-3, with 10 bases identical to TRBD1. CDR3 length: 14 amino acids. The germline V gene has CDR1 MDHEN and CDR2 SYDVKM. The J segment lost 2 bases and the V segment lost 10 bases, leaving 6 bases of the junction unmatched.

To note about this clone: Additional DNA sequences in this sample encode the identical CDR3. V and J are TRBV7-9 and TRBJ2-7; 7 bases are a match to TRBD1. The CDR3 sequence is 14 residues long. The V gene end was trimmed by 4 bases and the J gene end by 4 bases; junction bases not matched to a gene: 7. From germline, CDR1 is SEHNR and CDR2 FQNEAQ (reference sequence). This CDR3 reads CASSSSRGPYEQYF. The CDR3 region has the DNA TGTGCCAGCAGCTCCAGTAGGGGGCCGTACGAGCAGTACTTC.

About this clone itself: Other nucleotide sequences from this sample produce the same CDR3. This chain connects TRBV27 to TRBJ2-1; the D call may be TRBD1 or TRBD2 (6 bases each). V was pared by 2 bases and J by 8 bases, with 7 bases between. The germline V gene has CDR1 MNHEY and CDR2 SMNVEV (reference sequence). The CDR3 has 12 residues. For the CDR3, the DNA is TGTGCCAGCAGTTTAAGGGGGGATGAGCAGTTCTTC. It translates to CASSLRGDEQFF.

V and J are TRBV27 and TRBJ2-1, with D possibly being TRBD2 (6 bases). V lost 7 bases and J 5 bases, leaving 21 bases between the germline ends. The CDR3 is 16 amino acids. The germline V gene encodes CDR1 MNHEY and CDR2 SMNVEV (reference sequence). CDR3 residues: CASTFSMGGVHNEQFF. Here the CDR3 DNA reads TGTGCCAGCACCTTTTCGATGGGCGGGGTCCACAATGAGCAGTTCTTC.

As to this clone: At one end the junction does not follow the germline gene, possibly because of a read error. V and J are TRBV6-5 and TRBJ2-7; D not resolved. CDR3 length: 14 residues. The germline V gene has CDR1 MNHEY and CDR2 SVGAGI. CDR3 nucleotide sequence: TGTGCCAGCAGTTATGGCGGTGGGTCCTTCGAGCAGTACTTC. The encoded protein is CASSYGGGSFEQYF.

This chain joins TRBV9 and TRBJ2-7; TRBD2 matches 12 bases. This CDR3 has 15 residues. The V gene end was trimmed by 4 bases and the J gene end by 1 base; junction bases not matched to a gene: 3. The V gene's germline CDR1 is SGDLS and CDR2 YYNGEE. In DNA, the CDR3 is TGTGCCAGCAGCCCTAGCGGGAGGGCTTCCTACGAGCAGTACTTC. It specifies CASSPSGRASYEQYF.

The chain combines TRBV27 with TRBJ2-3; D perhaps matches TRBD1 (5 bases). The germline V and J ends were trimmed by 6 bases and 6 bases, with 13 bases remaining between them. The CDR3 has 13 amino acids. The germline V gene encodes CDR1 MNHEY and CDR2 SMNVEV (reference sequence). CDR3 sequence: CASSLGVWDTQYF. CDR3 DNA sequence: TGTGCCAGCAGCTTAGGGGTGTGGGATACGCAGTATTTT.

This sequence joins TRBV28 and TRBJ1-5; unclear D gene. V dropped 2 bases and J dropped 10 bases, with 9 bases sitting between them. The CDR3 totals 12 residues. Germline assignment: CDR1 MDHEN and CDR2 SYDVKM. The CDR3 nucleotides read TGTGCCAGCAGTTTACCCGCGAACCCCCAGCATTTT. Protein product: CASSLPANPQHF.

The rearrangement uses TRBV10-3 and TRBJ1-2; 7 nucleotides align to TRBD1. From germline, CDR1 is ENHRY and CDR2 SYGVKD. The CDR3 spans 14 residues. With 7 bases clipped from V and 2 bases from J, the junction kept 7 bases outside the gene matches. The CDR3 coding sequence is TGTGCCATCACTAGTGAGGGGGCAAACTATGGCTACACCTTC. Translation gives CAITSEGANYGYTF.

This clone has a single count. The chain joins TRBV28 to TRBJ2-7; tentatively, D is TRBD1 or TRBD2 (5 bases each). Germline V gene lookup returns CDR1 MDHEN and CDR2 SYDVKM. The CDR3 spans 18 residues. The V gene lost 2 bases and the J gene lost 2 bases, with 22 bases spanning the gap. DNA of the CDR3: TGTGCCAGCAGTTTAGCTTCCGGGACCCAGGAAGAAACCTACGAGCAGTACTTC. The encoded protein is CASSLASGTQEETYEQYF.